Detailed here is one T cell receptor (beta chain). This sample is drawn from a study of CD8 T cells in Susac syndrome. Multiple sclerosis controls were treatment-naive patients with stable or active relapsing-remitting disease. The CDR3 sequence is 14 residues long. Germline V gene data show CDR1 as MDHEN and CDR2 as SYDVKM. V was cut by 6 bases and J by 0 bases, with 8 bases left in between. With random hexamers, about 0.45 to 1 ug RNA was reverse transcribed. Amplification of TCR beta CDR3 spanned 54 Vbeta and 13 Jbeta via immunoSEQ multiplex PCR. TCRdb reprocessed the immunoSEQ multiplex PCR reads with MiXCR, giving one entry per CDR3 protein. Among some 70,000 distinct CDR3 sequences listed, roughly 94% were seen once.

The sample consisted of CD8+ T cells from PBMCs. This chain links TRBV28 with TRBJ2-2; D is unresolved. The origin of this receptor is a human donor with multiple sclerosis. The DNA of the CDR3 is TGTGCCAGCAGCCTAACAGCGAACACCGGGGAGCTGTTTTTT. Translating gives CASSLTANTGELFF.